Below are 26 T cell receptor beta chains sequenced from a single sample in a study of blood T cell repertoires in COVID-19. Clones were sequenced by immunoSEQ multiplex PCR, and TCRdb holds only the in-frame ones, with some missing. The data show tens of thousands of clones, with 90% seen just once and just under 8.5% held by the top ten. Sequencing input: peripheral blood. These receptors all stem from a middle-aged woman with active COVID-19.

The CDR3 sequence is CASSQDPAGTGVSGELFF. CDR3 in DNA: TGCGCCAGCAGCCAAGATCCCGCGGGGACAGGGGTTTCCGGGGAGCTGTTTTTT. V and J are TRBV4-3 and TRBJ2-2; TRBD1 matches at 10 bases. The CDR3 is 18 amino acids. V shed 0 bases and J 6 bases; nucleotides not matched to a gene: 10. Looked up from germline, CDR1 is LGHNA and CDR2 is YSLEER.

The table lists this clone with a few counts. V is TRBV6-2 or TRBV6-3 and J is TRBJ2-1; 13 nucleotides agree with TRBD2. The length of the CDR3 is 15 residues. V lost 7 bases, J lost 9 bases, and 9 bases stayed unmatched. Germline V lookup: CDR1 MNHEY, CDR2 SVGEGT. The CDR3 region has the DNA TGTGCCAGCATCCCACTAGCGGGGGGGCGTAGTGAGCAGTTCTTC. It specifies CASIPLAGGRSEQFF.

This sequence joins TRBV18 and TRBJ2-1; TRBD1 matches 9 bases. V lost 3 bases, J lost 6 bases, and 6 bases stayed unmatched. The CDR3 is 15 residues long. Germline V gene sequence: CDR1 KGHSH, CDR2 LQKENI. DNA of the CDR3: TGTGCCAGCTCACCCCCGGGACAGGGTCCCAATGAGCAGTTCTTC. Its protein is CASSPPGQGPNEQFF.

The V gene is TRBV6-2 or TRBV6-3, the J gene TRBJ1-6; D not certain. Germline loops: CDR1 MNHEY, CDR2 SVGEGT. The CDR3 has 12 amino acids. Trimming took off 6 bases at V and 9 bases at J, with 9 bases between the two ends. DNA for the CDR3: TGTGCCAGCAGCTCGGTCGGTTCACCCCTCCACTTT. It translates to CASSSVGSPLHF.

CDR3: CASSLDPEIYGYTF. The CDR3 nucleotides read TGTGCCAGCAGCTTGGACCCGGAGATCTATGGCTACACCTTC. V is TRBV5-6 and J is TRBJ1-2, with no clear D. With 0 bases removed from V and 4 bases from J, the gap between germline ends came to 10 bases. The CDR3 is 14 amino acids. In germline, CDR1 is SGHDT, CDR2 YYEEEE.

This chain connects TRBV5-1 to TRBJ2-1; 12 bases are a match to TRBD2. J lost 5 bases, V lost 1 base, and 7 bases had no gene match. The germline gives CDR1 SGHRS, CDR2 YFSETQ. This CDR3 has 17 amino acids. The CDR3 DNA reads as TGCGCCAGCAGCTTGCGGCCTAGCGGGGGGGCCCACAATGAGCAGTTCTTC. It translates to CASSLRPSGGAHNEQFF. Full variable domain (outside the CDR3, taken from reference TRBV5-1 and TRBJ2-1): KAGVTQTPRYLIKTRGQQVTLSCSPISGHRSVSWYQQTPGQGLQFLFEYFSETQRNKGNFPGRFSGRQFSNSRSEMNVSTLELGDSALYLCASSLRPSGGAHNEQFFGPGTRLTVL.

The chain carries TRBV2 and TRBJ2-5, with 7 bases that match TRBD2. With V trimmed by 3 bases and J by 2 bases, 6 bases remained unmatched. The CDR3 has 15 amino acids. Germline CDR1 SNHLY, CDR2 FYNNEI. The CDR3 bases are TGTGCCAGCAGTGAGGAGGGCGGGGGACAAGAGACCCAGTACTTC. Its protein product is CASSEEGGGQETQYF.

The J gene is TRBJ2-3, the V gene TRBV6-5; D is perhaps TRBD1 (6 bases). CDR3 size: 14 residues. Germline V gene sequence: CDR1 MNHEY, CDR2 SVGAGI. The V end was cut by 7 bases, the J end by 3 bases, with 14 bases between. The CDR3 DNA is TGTGCCAGCAACAAAATCCAGGGGACAGATACGCAGTATTTT. It codes for CASNKIQGTDTQYF.

The rearrangement uses TRBV5-5 and TRBJ1-1; no clear D. Trimming pared 4 bases from V and 0 bases from J, leaving 7 bases between. Germline values: CDR1 SGHKS, CDR2 YYEKEE (reference sequence). There are 13 residues in the CDR3. The CDR3 region has the DNA TGTGCCAGCAGCCTTAGTATGAACACTGAAGCTTTCTTT. Its protein is CASSLSMNTEAFF.

The chain employs TRBV9 and TRBJ2-2; D is possibly TRBD1 (5 bases). CDR1 is SGDLS and CDR2 is YYNGEE in the germline V gene. CDR3 length equals 17 residues. Trimming cost V 1 base and J 0 bases, with 13 bases left between them. CDR3 residues: CASSVSPDSPNTGELFF. The CDR3 DNA reads TGTGCCAGCAGCGTAAGCCCAGACAGCCCGAACACCGGGGAGCTGTTTTTT. The complete variable domain, with remaining parts taken from reference TRBV9 and TRBJ2-2, reads DSGVTQTPKHLITATGQRVTLRCSPRSGDLSVYWYQQSLDQGLQFLIQYYNGEERAKGNILERFSAQQFPDLHSELNLSSLELGDSALYFCASSVSPDSPNTGELFFGEGSRLTVL.

This clone was picked up one time. J is TRBJ2-1 and V is TRBV4-1; TRBD2 matches at 8 bases. CDR1 and CDR2 (germline): MGHRA, YSYEKL. The CDR3 has 15 amino acids. With 3 bases clipped from V and 8 bases from J, the junction kept 9 bases outside the gene matches. The CDR3 DNA sequence: TGCGCCAGCAGCCAGCCGGGGGGGCCTCGGGATGAGCAGTTCTTC. Protein: CASSQPGGPRDEQFF.

CDR3 nucleotides: TGCGCCAGCAGCTTGGCCGGGGTAGAGAACTATGGCTACACCTTC. Translation gives CASSLAGVENYGYTF. This chain links TRBV5-1 with TRBJ1-2; D not certain. The CDR3 length is 15 residues. V was clipped by 0 bases and J by 2 bases, with 11 bases between them. Germline CDR1 reads SGHRS; CDR2 reads YFSETQ.

V gene TRBV7-9 combines with J gene TRBJ2-1; TRBD1 matches 9 bases. The CDR3 is made up of 13 amino acids. V was clipped by 5 bases and J by 9 bases; unmatched bases: 5. Germline V gives CDR1 SEHNR, CDR2 FQNEAQ (reference sequence). The CDR3 loop is CASSPQGAGEQFF. The CDR3 bases are TGTGCCAGCAGCCCACAGGGGGCTGGTGAGCAGTTCTTC.

This clone showed up just once. This rearrangement joins TRBV18 to TRBJ1-2; D not resolved. Germline CDR1 KGHSH, CDR2 LQKENI. V lost 3 bases and J lost 0, with 17 bases in between. The CDR3 runs to 17 residues. As DNA, the CDR3 is TGTGCCAGCTCACCCTCCAGAGGCCCTGCTTCTAACTATGGCTACACCTTC. Amino acids: CASSPSRGPASNYGYTF. The full variable domain, completed using reference TRBV18 and TRBJ1-2, is NAGVMQNPRHLVRRRGQEARLRCSPMKGHSHVYWYRQLPEEGLKFMVYLQKENIIDESGMPKERFSAEFPKEGPSILRIQQVVRGDSAAYFCASSPSRGPASNYGYTFGSGTRLTVV.

Here the CDR3 DNA reads TGTGCCAGCAGCGAGCGGCCTTCTCAGGGGGCCACTGAAGCTTTCTTT. This codes for CASSERPSQGATEAFF. J is TRBJ1-1 and V is TRBV11-3; 8 nucleotides line up with TRBD1. Germline V lookup: CDR1 SGHNT, CDR2 YENEEA. V shed 5 bases and J 4 bases; nucleotides not matched to a gene: 12. This CDR3 is built from 16 residues.

The chain recombines TRBV6-5 with TRBJ2-3; tentative D call: TRBD2 (5 bases). V was pared by 8 bases and J by 0 bases, with 12 bases between. The CDR3 is 14 amino acids. CDR1 and CDR2 (germline): MNHEY, SVGAGI. CDR3 in amino acids: CASRTGISTDTQYF. In nucleotides, the CDR3 is TGTGCCAGCCGGACCGGGATAAGCACAGATACGCAGTATTTT.

This clone was recorded once. The genes are TRBV7-2 and TRBJ2-1, with 9 bases aligning to TRBD2. The CDR3 runs to 16 residues. Germline CDR1 SGHTA, CDR2 FQGNSA. The V segment lost 1 base and the J segment 5 bases; nucleotides outside the gene matches: 6. The CDR3 here is CASSLGPGLADNEQFF. The CDR3 DNA sequence: TGTGCCAGCAGCTTAGGTCCGGGACTAGCTGACAATGAGCAGTTCTTC.

The chain recombines TRBV4-2 with TRBJ1-2; D uncertain. Germline CDR1 and CDR2: LGHNA and YNFKEQ. Trimming cost V 0 bases and J 5 bases, with 16 bases left between them. This CDR3 comprises 16 residues. CDR3 loop: CASSQDHQEVGYGYTF. CDR3 bases: TGTGCCAGCAGCCAAGACCACCAGGAGGTAGGGTATGGCTACACCTTC.

This chain connects TRBV7-9 to TRBJ1-1; 7 nucleotides line up with TRBD1. Germline assignment: CDR1 SEHNR and CDR2 FQNEAQ (reference sequence). This CDR3 has 15 amino acids. After removal of 2 bases from V and 6 bases from J, the junction contained 9 bases not matched to a gene. CDR3 amino acids: CASSLIEGARAEAFF. CDR3 in DNA: TGTGCCAGCAGCTTAATCGAGGGGGCAAGAGCTGAAGCTTTCTTT. The full variable domain, completed using reference TRBV7-9 and TRBJ1-1, is DTGVSQNPRHKITKRGQNVTFRCDPISEHNRLYWYRQTLGQGPEFLTYFQNEAQLEKSRLLSDRFSAERPKGSFSTLEIQRTEQGDSAMYLCASSLIEGARAEAFFGQGTRLTVV.

V is TRBV7-2 and J is TRBJ2-7; 7 positions agree with TRBD1. The germline gives CDR1 SGHTA, CDR2 FQGNSA. The V gene end was trimmed by 1 base and the J gene end by 7 bases; junction bases not matched to a gene: 4. The length of the CDR3 is 13 residues. The DNA for the CDR3 is TGTGCCAGCAGCTTAGATTGGGGACAGGAGCAGTACTTC. As protein: CASSLDWGQEQYF.

The chain recombines TRBV7-8 with TRBJ2-1, with TRBD2 matching 13 bases. Germline V gives CDR1 SGHVS, CDR2 FQNEAQ. V lost 1 base and J lost 9; bases outside the gene matches: 0. The CDR3 contains 14 residues. The CDR3 loop is CASSLGTSGGEQFF. The CDR3 coding sequence is TGTGCCAGCAGCTTAGGGACTAGCGGGGGTGAGCAGTTCTTC.

The chain couples TRBV7-6 to TRBJ2-1, with 10 bases fitting TRBD2. The junction had 5 bases not matched to a gene; V was cut back by 4 bases and J by 8 bases. The CDR3 runs 14 residues. The V gene's germline CDR1 is SGHVS and CDR2 FNYEAQ. CDR3 sequence (DNA): TGTGCCAGCAGCTCAGCGGGGGGGTCTTATGAGCAGTTCTTC. Translated, it gives CASSSAGGSYEQFF.

The chain carries TRBV27 and TRBJ2-5, with 8 bases matching TRBD1. The germline V gene has CDR1 MNHEY and CDR2 SMNVEV (reference sequence). The CDR3 totals 13 residues. Germline trimming cut 4 bases from V and 4 bases from J; bases unmatched to any gene: 2. In DNA, the CDR3 is TGTGCCAGCAGTTCCGACAGGGGAGAGACCCAGTACTTC. Its translation: CASSSDRGETQYF.

The V gene is TRBV7-9, the J gene TRBJ1-2, with a weak D call TRBD1 (6 bases). The CDR3 covers 19 residues. V was pared by 5 bases and J by 6 bases, with 31 bases between. Looked up from germline, CDR1 is SEHNR and CDR2 is FQNEAQ (reference sequence). The CDR3 DNA sequence: TGTGCCAGCAGCCTCCGAGGGTTATCTCCAAGACAGGCTGTGGATGGCTACACCTTC. It codes for CASSLRGLSPRQAVDGYTF. The whole variable domain, remainder taken from reference TRBV7-9 and TRBJ1-2, is DTGVSQNPRHKITKRGQNVTFRCDPISEHNRLYWYRQTLGQGPEFLTYFQNEAQLEKSRLLSDRFSAERPKGSFSTLEIQRTEQGDSAMYLCASSLRGLSPRQAVDGYTFGSGTRLTVV.

The chain recombines TRBV6-5 with TRBJ2-2, with D uncertain. CDR1 is MNHEY and CDR2 is SVGAGI in the germline V gene. Trimming left V 8 bases short and J 0 bases short, with 10 bases between. CDR3 length equals 14 residues. CDR3 residues: CASLTPANTGELFF. The CDR3 region has the DNA TGTGCCAGCCTAACCCCGGCGAACACCGGGGAGCTGTTTTTT.

The J gene is TRBJ2-7, the V gene TRBV29-1; unclear D gene. The germline V and J ends were trimmed by 2 bases and 5 bases, with 10 bases remaining between them. The germline CDR1 and CDR2 sequences are SQVTM and ANQGSEA. The CDR3 contains 12 residues. The CDR3 DNA sequence: TGCAGCGTTGAAACGTATAGAGACGAGCAGTACTTC. This codes for CSVETYRDEQYF.